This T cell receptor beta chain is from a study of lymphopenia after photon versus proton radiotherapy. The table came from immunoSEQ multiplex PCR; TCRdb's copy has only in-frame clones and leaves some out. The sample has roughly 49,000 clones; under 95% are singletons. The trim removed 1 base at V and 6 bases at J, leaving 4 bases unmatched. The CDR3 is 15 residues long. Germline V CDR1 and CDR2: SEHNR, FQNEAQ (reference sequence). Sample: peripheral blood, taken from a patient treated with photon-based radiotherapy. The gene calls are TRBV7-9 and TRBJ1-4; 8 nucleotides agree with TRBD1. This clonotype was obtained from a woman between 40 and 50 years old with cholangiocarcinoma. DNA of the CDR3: TGTGCCAGCAGCTTAGTCGGGACAGGTGATGAAAAACTGTTTTTT. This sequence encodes CASSLVGTGDEKLFF.